Listed below are T cell receptor beta chains from one sample, sequenced in a study of post-analysis software for immune sequencing data. TCRdb redid the calling of the PCR reads with MiXCR, one entry per CDR3 protein. The sample carries about 430,000 distinct CDR3 sequences, less than 40% recorded once. The sample comprised blood. The receptor set was obtained from a girl aged 2-10 years with multiple sclerosis. Each CDR3 is given with its conserved first and last residue. D genes are given only for firm matches. Not all rows give a size; the values are once, few, many and, for expanded clones, a class.

clone_size,j_call,d_call,v_call,cdr3_aa,cdr3_nt
NA,TRBJ1-1,NA,TRBV20-1,CSASKFPMNTEAFF,TGCAGTGCTAGTAAGTTTCCAATGAACACTGAAGCTTTCTTT
NA,TRBJ2-7,TRBD1,TRBV12-3/TRBV12-4,CASSLTGAEQYF,TGTGCCAGCAGCTTGACAGGGGCCGAGCAGTACTTC
NA,TRBJ1-5,TRBD1,TRBV6-1,CASSVDRGPNQPQHF,TGTGCCAGCAGTGTGGACAGGGGGCCGAATCAGCCCCAGCATTTT
NA,TRBJ2-1,TRBD2,TRBV20-1,CSATAGQRGVSYNEQFF,TGCAGTGCTACTGCGGGGCAGCGGGGGGTATCCTACAATGAGCAGTTCTTC
NA,TRBJ2-7,NA,TRBV18,CASSPPYRTTTYEQYF,TGTGCCAGCTCACCACCGTACAGAACCACCACCTACGAGCAGTACTTC
NA,TRBJ2-1,TRBD2,TRBV9,CASSANGGINEQFF,TGTGCCAGCAGCGCGAACGGGGGGATTAACGAGCAGTTCTTC
NA,TRBJ2-7,TRBD1,TRBV11-2,CASSLAIGTGIYEQYF,TGTGCCAGCAGCTTAGCGATAGGGACAGGGATCTACGAGCAGTACTTC
NA,TRBJ2-4,NA,TRBV19,CASSINLATVNIQYF,TGTGCCAGTAGTATTAATCTGGCGACAGTCAACATTCAGTACTTC
NA,TRBJ2-1,NA,TRBV5-6,CANPEKQFF,TGTGCCAACCCAGAGAAGCAGTTCTTC
NA,TRBJ1-5,NA,TRBV20-1,CSASQQGDISNQPQHF,TGCAGTGCTAGTCAGCAGGGTGATATCAGCAATCAGCCCCAGCATTTT
many,TRBJ2-1,TRBD1,TRBV29-1,CSVEAPGTGGLNEQFF,TGCAGCGTTGAAGCCCCCGGGACAGGGGGCTTGAATGAGCAGTTCTTC
once,TRBJ2-7,TRBD2,TRBV4-1,CASSRLESGGTYEQYF,TGCGCCAGCAGCCGGCTCGAGAGCGGGGGGACCTACGAGCAGTACTTC
few,TRBJ1-4,NA,TRBV29-1,CSVWGREGEKLFF,TGCAGCGTTTGGGGACGAGAGGGTGAAAAACTGTTTTTT
NA,TRBJ2-7,NA,TRBV28,CASSPSSGDGYEQYF,TGTGCCAGCAGTCCTAGTTCGGGAGACGGCTACGAGCAGTACTTC
NA,TRBJ2-5,NA,TRBV14,CASSQVPGVVVETQYF,TGTGCCAGCAGCCAAGTTCCAGGGGTTGTTGTGGAGACCCAGTACTTC
NA,TRBJ1-2,NA,TRBV3-1,CASSQEQGLRGYTF,TGTGCCAGCAGCCAAGAACAAGGGCTAAGAGGCTACACCTTC
NA,TRBJ1-5,TRBD1,TRBV20-1,CSARPGQGLNQPQHF,TGCAGTGCTAGACCGGGACAGGGACTCAATCAGCCCCAGCATTTT
few,TRBJ1-4,NA,TRBV5-1,CASSTPDLEEKLFF,TGCGCCAGCAGCACCCCGGATCTGGAGGAAAAACTGTTTTTT
NA,TRBJ2-1,TRBD2,TRBV6-5,CASSKGLAGVEEQFF,TGTGCCAGCAGTAAGGGACTAGCGGGGGTGGAGGAGCAGTTCTTC
NA,TRBJ1-1,TRBD1,TRBV2,CASRATGDTEAFF,TGTGCCAGCAGAGCGACAGGGGATACTGAAGCTTTCTTT
NA,TRBJ2-1,TRBD1,TRBV28,CASSLPHRGNGYNEQFF,TGTGCCAGCAGTTTACCCCACAGGGGGAATGGCTACAATGAGCAGTTCTTC
few,TRBJ2-1,NA,TRBV9,CASSTLGNEQFF,TGTGCCAGCAGCACCTTAGGGAATGAGCAGTTCTTC
few,TRBJ2-3,NA,TRBV4-2,CASSQDFTGTDTQYF,TGTGCCAGCAGCCAAGATTTTACAGGCACAGATACGCAGTATTTT
few,TRBJ2-7,TRBD1,TRBV9,CASSVGQGDYEQYF,TGTGCCAGCAGCGTCGGACAGGGGGATTACGAGCAGTACTTC
few,TRBJ1-6,NA,TRBV6-1,CASRDAQDTSPLHF,TGTGCCAGCAGAGATGCCCAGGACACTAGCCCCCTCCACTTT
NA,TRBJ1-2,NA,TRBV12-3/TRBV12-4,CASSLSGSGNGYTF,TGTGCCAGCAGTTTATCCGGGTCGGGGAATGGCTACACCTTC
NA,TRBJ1-1,NA,TRBV29-1,CSVEGWAGVDTEAFF,TGCAGCGTTGAAGGCTGGGCAGGGGTGGACACTGAAGCTTTCTTT
NA,TRBJ2-1,TRBD2,TRBV11-1,CASTAGVAYNEQFF,TGTGCCAGCACCGCGGGGGTCGCTTACAATGAGCAGTTCTTC
NA,TRBJ1-5,TRBD1,TRBV6-2/TRBV6-3,CASSYVGTGMYQPQHF,TGTGCCAGCAGTTACGTCGGGACAGGGATGTATCAGCCCCAGCATTTT
NA,TRBJ1-6,NA,TRBV12-3/TRBV12-4,CASGRTEGSPLHF,TGTGCCAGCGGACGTACTGAGGGCTCACCCCTCCACTTT
NA,TRBJ2-7,TRBD2,TRBV5-5,CASSLLLGLATYEQYF,TGTGCCAGCAGCTTGCTCTTGGGACTAGCAACCTACGAGCAGTACTTC
NA,TRBJ2-7,NA,TRBV7-2,CASGLYRSSYEQYF,TGTGCCAGCGGTCTCTACCGCTCCTCCTACGAGCAGTACTTC